This T cell receptor beta chain originates from a study of a mutant IDH1 vaccine in newly diagnosed glioma. Study information: Among treated patients, about 60% were male and approximately 40% female, and mean age was 40.4 years. The study, taken as a whole, reports: Seemingly, top peripheral T cell clonotype changes bore no relation to pseudoprogression.

Indicated time point: week 5, during vaccination. Doses of 300 ug of mutant IDH1 20-mer peptide were given with topical imiquimod. The repertoire was sequenced with immunoSEQ multiplex PCR; TCRdb's copy has only in-frame clones and lacks some. This sample has fewer than 65,000 clones, with 80% to 85% found just once. This clone was found once. Its specificity is unknown. The V end lost 4 bases, the J end lost 0 bases, and 12 bases lay between the germline ends. This CDR3 has 15 amino acids. The germline V gene encodes CDR1 MNHEY and CDR2 SVGAGI. This specimen consisted of PBMCs, obtained from a glioma patient whose treatment included an IDH1 peptide vaccine. The genes are TRBV6-5 and TRBJ1-2; possibly TRBD1 for D (5 bases). The TCR originated in a man younger than 40 with glioma. CDR3 DNA: TGTGCCAGCAGTTCAGGGACGGTAGCTAACTATGGCTACACCTTC. Its protein product is CASSSGTVANYGYTF.